These 21 T cell receptor beta chains share one sample of origin, sequenced in a study of T cells in localized non-small cell lung cancer (TCRdb year 2020). The library was prepared using the immunoSEQ multiplex PCR assay. TCRdb re-hosts the immuneACCESS table, in-frame sequences only. Its copies lack some clones; in the studies checked, an unresolved V gene accounts for under half of them, and the cause for the rest is not known. For this sample there are around 78,000 clones; more than 75% appear just once. The ten largest account for 20% to 25% of the sample. Sequencing used peripheral blood, obtained before any cancer treatment. The receptors derive from a woman aged 40-69 years with stage I squamous cell lung carcinoma.

The gene calls are TRBV6-5 and TRBJ1-5, with D possibly matching TRBD1 (6 bases). This CDR3 has 13 amino acids. Germline CDR1 is MNHEY and CDR2 is SVGAGI. Trimming stripped 4 bases from V and 4 bases from J, with 8 bases between. CDR3 protein: CASSSQGNQPQHF. The CDR3 bases are TGTGCCAGCAGTTCCCAGGGGAATCAGCCCCAGCATTTT.

The CDR3 reads CASSEGGWGVTEAFF. In nucleotides, the CDR3 is TGTGCCAGCAGTGAAGGGGGCTGGGGAGTCACTGAAGCTTTCTTT. The rearrangement uses TRBV2 and TRBJ1-1, with a possible D match to TRBD1 (5 bases). The length of the CDR3 is 15 residues. The V and J ends lost 1 base and 4 bases respectively, with 13 bases between them. CDR1 and CDR2 from the germline V gene are SNHLY and FYNNEI. The full variable domain, with the rest looked up from reference TRBV2 and TRBJ1-1, is EPEVTQTPSHQVTQMGQEVILRCVPISNHLYFYWYRQILGQKVEFLVSFYNNEISEKSEIFDDQFSVERPDGSNFTLKIRSTKLEDSAMYFCASSEGGWGVTEAFFGQGTRLTVV.

The rearrangement links TRBV6-1 to TRBJ1-5; D gene uncertain. The CDR3 extends over 15 amino acids. V lost 3 bases and J 0 bases, leaving 9 bases between the germline ends. The V gene's germline CDR1 is MNHNS and CDR2 SASEGT. CDR3 region: CASSEHFNSNQPQHF. The CDR3 region has the DNA TGTGCCAGCAGTGAGCACTTTAATAGCAATCAGCCCCAGCATTTT.

The chain has TRBV5-1 and TRBJ1-2; the D is unclear. Germline V gene sequence: CDR1 SGHRS, CDR2 YFSETQ. The CDR3 has 14 residues. V lost 0 bases and J 5 bases, leaving 11 bases between the germline ends. As DNA, the CDR3 is TGCGCCAGCAGCTTGGAACTAACCGGTTATGGCTACACCTTC. Its protein is CASSLELTGYGYTF.

This chain joins TRBV27 and TRBJ1-2; 9 bases agree with TRBD1. Looked up from germline, CDR1 is MNHEY and CDR2 is SMNVEV (reference sequence). V shed 3 bases, J shed 4 bases, and the junction held 6 bases outside the gene matches. The CDR3 loop spans 15 amino acids. CDR3 in DNA: TGTGCCAGCAGTTTTCGGACAGGGGCGATCTATGGCTACACCTTC. Protein sequence: CASSFRTGAIYGYTF.

The chain links TRBV11-2 to TRBJ1-5; unclear D gene. V was clipped by 0 bases and J by 4 bases, with 10 bases between them. Germline V gene sequence: CDR1 SGHAT, CDR2 FQNNGV. The CDR3 length is 15 residues. The DNA of the CDR3 is TGTGCCAGCAGCTTAGATAGGACTGATAATCAGCCCCAGCATTTT. It specifies CASSLDRTDNQPQHF.

The CDR3 DNA sequence: TGTGCCAGCTCGTCAACCTACGAGCAGTACTTC. It encodes CASSSTYEQYF. The rearrangement joins TRBV18 to TRBJ2-7; D uncertain. Trimming stripped 6 bases from V and 2 bases from J, with 5 bases between. The CDR3 runs 11 residues. Germline CDR1 KGHSH, CDR2 LQKENI.

This rearrangement joins TRBV6-5 to TRBJ1-2, with TRBD1 matching over 8 bases. With V trimmed by 7 bases and J by 4 bases, 8 bases remained unmatched. This CDR3 is 14 amino acids long. Germline V gene sequence: CDR1 MNHEY, CDR2 SVGAGI. CDR3 sequence reads: CASKPRGQAYGYTF. DNA for the CDR3: TGTGCCAGCAAGCCCAGGGGGCAGGCCTATGGCTACACCTTC.

The chain joins TRBV7-2 to TRBJ1-2; D unclear. V lost 6 bases and J 2 bases, leaving 13 bases between the germline ends. Germline V gene data show CDR1 as SGHTA and CDR2 as FQGNSA. There are 14 residues in the CDR3. CDR3 loop: CASSSFGRNYGYTF. The CDR3 DNA is TGTGCCAGCAGTTCGTTCGGGCGCAACTATGGCTACACCTTC.

The chain recombines TRBV19 with TRBJ2-7; TRBD1 matches at 8 bases. Losses at the gene ends were 1 base for V and 2 bases for J; bases not matched to a gene: 4. CDR1 and CDR2 from the germline V gene are LNHDA and SQIVND (reference sequence). The CDR3 is 15 amino acids. CDR3 protein: CASSIGNRGAYEQYF. CDR3 DNA sequence: TGTGCCAGTAGTATAGGAAACAGGGGGGCCTACGAGCAGTACTTC.

The gene calls are TRBV10-2 and TRBJ2-7; D is undetermined. The V end lost 5 bases, the J end lost 4 bases, and 6 bases lay between the germline ends. Per the germline V gene, CDR1 is WSHSY and CDR2 is SAAADI. The CDR3 spans 11 residues. The CDR3 region has the DNA TGCGCCAGCAGTCCGCATTACGAGCAGTACTTC. Protein sequence: CASSPHYEQYF.

CDR3 region: CASRTDTKNTEAFF. CDR3 DNA: TGTGCCAGCAGAACGGACACCAAGAACACTGAAGCTTTCTTT. This rearrangement joins TRBV6-1 to TRBJ1-1; D might be TRBD1 (5 bases). CDR3 length: 14 residues. Trimming stripped 6 bases from V and 1 base from J, with 12 bases between. Per the germline V gene, CDR1 is MNHNS and CDR2 is SASEGT.

The J gene is TRBJ2-5, the V gene TRBV5-4, with D uncertain. The CDR3 runs to 13 residues. The V gene lost 3 bases and the J gene lost 3 bases, with 9 bases spanning the gap. The germline V gene encodes CDR1 SGHNT and CDR2 YYREEE (reference sequence). The CDR3 region has the DNA TGTGCCAGCAGCTCCGGAACTAAAGAGACCCAGTACTTC. The encoded protein is CASSSGTKETQYF.

The rearrangement uses TRBV5-1 and TRBJ1-1, with D unclear. The CDR3 consists of 13 residues. The V and J ends lost 3 bases and 4 bases respectively, with 10 bases between them. Per the germline V gene, CDR1 is SGHRS and CDR2 is YFSETQ. CDR3 sequence (DNA): TGCGCCAGCAGCTATTTGGGGAGCACTGAAGCTTTCTTT. Translation gives CASSYLGSTEAFF.

The V call is TRBV29-1, the J call TRBJ1-1; 7 nucleotides match TRBD1. Germline CDR1 is SQVTM and CDR2 is ANQGSEA. The CDR3 loop spans 13 amino acids. The junction had 13 bases not matched to a gene; V was cut back by 7 bases and J by 8 bases. The CDR3 sequence: CSGRGQAVPEAFF. The DNA for the CDR3 is TGCAGCGGGAGGGGGCAGGCGGTCCCCGAAGCTTTCTTT.

This sequence joins TRBV28 and TRBJ1-4, with TRBD1 matching 10 bases. CDR1 is MDHEN, CDR2 SYDVKM, per germline. The V and J ends lost 2 bases and 2 bases, in that order; junction bases with no gene match: 11. There are 19 residues in the CDR3. CDR3 in amino acids: CASSLDRGRRSSTNEKLFF. The CDR3 bases are TGTGCCAGCAGTTTAGACAGGGGGCGACGTTCTTCTACTAATGAAAAACTGTTTTTT.

The CDR3 loop reads CASSLEQGTEQYF. CDR3 DNA: TGCGCCAGCAGCTTGGAGCAGGGAACCGAGCAGTACTTC. The chain uses TRBV5-1 and TRBJ2-7; weak D call: TRBD1 (5 bases). The CDR3 totals 13 residues. Germline V CDR1 and CDR2: SGHRS, YFSETQ. V lost 0 bases, J lost 6 bases, and 10 bases lay in between.

The CDR3 protein is CASSALGGTDNEQFF. CDR3 nucleotide sequence: TGTGCCAGCAGCGCCTTGGGAGGGACGGACAATGAGCAGTTCTTC. The chain uses TRBV9 and TRBJ2-1; the match to TRBD2 covers 7 bases. Germline lookup yields CDR1 SGDLS and CDR2 YYNGEE. The CDR3 spans 15 residues. Trimming took 3 bases from V and 5 from J; bases not matched to a gene: 8.

V usage is TRBV18 and J usage is TRBJ1-2, with D maybe TRBD1 (5 bases). V was clipped by 1 base and J by 6 bases, with 12 bases between them. The germline V gene encodes CDR1 KGHSH and CDR2 LQKENI. The length of the CDR3 is 14 residues. CDR3 sequence reads: CASSPRWGNHGYTF. For the CDR3, the DNA is TGTGCCAGCTCACCACGATGGGGCAACCATGGCTACACCTTC.

V and J are TRBV11-2 and TRBJ2-6; maybe TRBD1 (6 bases). There are 17 residues in the CDR3. The germline V and J ends were trimmed by 1 base and 0 bases, with 10 bases remaining between them. The germline V gene encodes CDR1 SGHAT and CDR2 FQNNGV. The CDR3 here is CASSLGQVLSGANVLTF. The CDR3 region has the DNA TGTGCCAGCAGCTTAGGACAGGTCCTCTCTGGGGCCAACGTCCTGACTTTC.

The rearrangement joins TRBV19 to TRBJ1-3; no reliable D call. Trimming removed 9 bases at V and 0 bases at J, with 15 bases between. Germline values: CDR1 LNHDA, CDR2 SQIVND (reference sequence). This CDR3 comprises 15 residues. CDR3 sequence: CASREILGSGNTIYF. As DNA, the CDR3 is TGTGCCAGCCGGGAGATTTTAGGCTCTGGAAACACCATATATTTT.